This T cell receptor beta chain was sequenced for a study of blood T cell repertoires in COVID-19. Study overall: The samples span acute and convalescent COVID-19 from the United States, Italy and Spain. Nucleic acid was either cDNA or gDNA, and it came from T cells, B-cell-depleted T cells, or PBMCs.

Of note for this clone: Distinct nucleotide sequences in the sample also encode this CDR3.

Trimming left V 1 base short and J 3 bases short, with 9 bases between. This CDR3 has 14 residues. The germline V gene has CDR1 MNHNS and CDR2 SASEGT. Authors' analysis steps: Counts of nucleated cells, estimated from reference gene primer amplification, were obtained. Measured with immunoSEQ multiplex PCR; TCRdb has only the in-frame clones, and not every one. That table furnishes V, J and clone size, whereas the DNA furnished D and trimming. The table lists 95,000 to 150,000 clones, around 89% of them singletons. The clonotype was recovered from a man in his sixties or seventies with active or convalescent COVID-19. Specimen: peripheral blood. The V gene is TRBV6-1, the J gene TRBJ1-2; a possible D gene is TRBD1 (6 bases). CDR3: CASSEDREDYGYTF. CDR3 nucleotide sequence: TGTGCCAGCAGTGAAGACAGGGAAGACTATGGCTACACCTTC.